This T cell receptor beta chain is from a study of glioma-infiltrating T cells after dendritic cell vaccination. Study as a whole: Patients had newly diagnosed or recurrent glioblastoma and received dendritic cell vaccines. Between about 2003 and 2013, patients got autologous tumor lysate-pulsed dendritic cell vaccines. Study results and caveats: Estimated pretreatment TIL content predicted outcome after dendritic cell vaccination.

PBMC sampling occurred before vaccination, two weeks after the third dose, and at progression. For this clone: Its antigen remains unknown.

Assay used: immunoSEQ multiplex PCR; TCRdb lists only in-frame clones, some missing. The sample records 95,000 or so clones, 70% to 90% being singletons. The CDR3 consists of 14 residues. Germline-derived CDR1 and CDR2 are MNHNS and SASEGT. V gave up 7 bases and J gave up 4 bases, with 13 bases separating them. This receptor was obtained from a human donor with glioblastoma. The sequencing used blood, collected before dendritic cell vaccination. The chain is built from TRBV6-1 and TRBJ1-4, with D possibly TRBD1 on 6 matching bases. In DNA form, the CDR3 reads TGTGCCAGCAAAAACAGGGTCGGTAATGAAAAACTGTTTTTT. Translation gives CASKNRVGNEKLFF.